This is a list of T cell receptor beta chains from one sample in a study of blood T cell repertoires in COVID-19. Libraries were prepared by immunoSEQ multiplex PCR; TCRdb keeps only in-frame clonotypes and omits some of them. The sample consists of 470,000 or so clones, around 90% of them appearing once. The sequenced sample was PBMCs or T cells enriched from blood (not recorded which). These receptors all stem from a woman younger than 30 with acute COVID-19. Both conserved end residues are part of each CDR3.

CDR3 protein: CASSPGTGIYEQYF; CDR3 length: 14; J gene: TRBJ2-7; V gene: TRBV5-1
CDR3 protein: CATIEIPSGANVLTF; CDR3 length: 15; J gene: TRBJ2-6; V gene: TRBV2
CDR3 protein: CASSFSTGVTEAFF; CDR3 length: 14; J gene: TRBJ1-1; V gene: TRBV6-5
CDR3 protein: CASSVDRTTEAFF; CDR3 length: 13; J gene: TRBJ1-1; V gene: TRBV11-2
CDR3 protein: CSAAGADGYTF; CDR3 length: 11; J gene: TRBJ1-2; V gene: TRBV20-1
CDR3 protein: CSVDQGTNEKLFF; CDR3 length: 13; J gene: TRBJ1-4; V gene: TRBV29-1
CDR3 protein: CASSQVGTGAQTYEQYF; CDR3 length: 17; J gene: TRBJ2-7; V gene: TRBV3-1/TRBV3-2
CDR3 protein: CSARLMETQYF; CDR3 length: 11; J gene: TRBJ2-5; V gene: TRBV20-1
CDR3 protein: CAFDRVDGYTF; CDR3 length: 11; J gene: TRBJ1-2; V gene: TRBV30
CDR3 protein: CASSQVGSLRANVLTF; CDR3 length: 16; J gene: TRBJ2-6; V gene: TRBV4-2
CDR3 protein: CASSELAGGPYNEQFF; CDR3 length: 16; J gene: TRBJ2-1; V gene: TRBV25-1
CDR3 protein: CASSEEASDLNEKLFF; CDR3 length: 16; J gene: TRBJ1-4; V gene: TRBV2
CDR3 protein: CASSPPGQGSDTQYF; CDR3 length: 15; J gene: TRBJ2-3; V gene: TRBV28
CDR3 protein: CASSPGRDRRSYEQYF; CDR3 length: 16; J gene: TRBJ2-7; V gene: TRBV18
CDR3 protein: CASSGTGFNEKLFF; CDR3 length: 14; J gene: TRBJ1-4; V gene: TRBV19
CDR3 protein: CASSLGGEKLFF; CDR3 length: 12; J gene: TRBJ1-4; V gene: TRBV11-2
CDR3 protein: CASSLRLASGRTEQYF; CDR3 length: 16; J gene: TRBJ2-7; V gene: TRBV7-9
CDR3 protein: CASSINAGLTGNTIYF; CDR3 length: 16; J gene: TRBJ1-3; V gene: TRBV19
CDR3 protein: CASSLGGQGFSVYGYTF; CDR3 length: 17; J gene: TRBJ1-2; V gene: TRBV5-1
CDR3 protein: CASSPSGLNEQFF; CDR3 length: 13; J gene: TRBJ2-1; V gene: TRBV18
CDR3 protein: CASSLAQEETQYF; CDR3 length: 13; J gene: TRBJ2-5; V gene: TRBV11-2
CDR3 protein: CASSRDLQKSYEQYF; CDR3 length: 15; J gene: TRBJ2-7; V gene: TRBV4-3
CDR3 protein: CASSPIGQGRYGYTF; CDR3 length: 15; J gene: TRBJ1-2; V gene: TRBV3-1/TRBV3-2
CDR3 protein: CASSQDMNNGYTF; CDR3 length: 13; J gene: TRBJ1-2; V gene: TRBV4-3
CDR3 protein: CASGPDSSQGYTF; CDR3 length: 13; J gene: TRBJ1-2; V gene: TRBV12-5
CDR3 protein: CASTPPRGQETQYF; CDR3 length: 14; J gene: TRBJ2-5; V gene: TRBV6-5
CDR3 protein: CASTLTSGGYNEQFF; CDR3 length: 15; J gene: TRBJ2-1; V gene: TRBV27
CDR3 protein: CASSQVYGTSGWGAFYEQYF; CDR3 length: 20; J gene: TRBJ2-7; V gene: TRBV4-3
CDR3 protein: CASSLTGMGQPQHF; CDR3 length: 14; J gene: TRBJ1-5; V gene: TRBV11-2
CDR3 protein: CASSGTQGREETQYF; CDR3 length: 15; J gene: TRBJ2-5; V gene: TRBV5-1
CDR3 protein: CASSQETGPRPQHF; CDR3 length: 14; J gene: TRBJ1-5; V gene: TRBV4-1
CDR3 protein: CASSQEGRGKTEAFF; CDR3 length: 15; J gene: TRBJ1-1; V gene: TRBV4-1
CDR3 protein: CASSIEGGQVKTYNEQFF; CDR3 length: 18; J gene: TRBJ2-1; V gene: TRBV19
CDR3 protein: CASTSTGGYQPQHF; CDR3 length: 14; J gene: TRBJ1-5; V gene: TRBV28
CDR3 protein: CASKPREFNEQYF; CDR3 length: 13; J gene: TRBJ2-7; V gene: TRBV6-5
CDR3 protein: CASRVDRDSTFF; CDR3 length: 12; J gene: TRBJ1-1; V gene: TRBV5-1
CDR3 protein: CASSYGTGPYEQYF; CDR3 length: 14; J gene: TRBJ2-7; V gene: TRBV6-5
CDR3 protein: CASSLPRQANEQYF; CDR3 length: 14; J gene: TRBJ2-7; V gene: TRBV7-8
CDR3 protein: CASSRGTSGNTGELFF; CDR3 length: 16; J gene: TRBJ2-2; V gene: TRBV7-6
CDR3 protein: CASSVDGREGQAFF; CDR3 length: 14; J gene: TRBJ1-1; V gene: TRBV9